The 14 T cell receptor beta chains below come from one sample, sequenced in a study of control samples from healthy donors and cancer patients. Sequencing was performed with immunoSEQ multiplex PCR; in TCRdb, only in-frame clones are kept and a portion is missing. The sample records about 54,000 clones, around 95% being singletons. The sequencing sample was made of blood. Receptor source: a woman aged 30 to 39 in good health.

V usage is TRBV24-1 and J usage is TRBJ2-5; no firm D call. V lost 3 bases, J lost 5 bases, and 9 bases lay in between. Germline lookup yields CDR1 KGHDR and CDR2 SFDVKD. The length of the CDR3 is 13 residues. CDR3 in DNA: TGTGCCACCAGTGATGGGGTTCGGGAGACCCAGTACTTC. This codes for CATSDGVRETQYF.

The chain couples TRBV7-3 to TRBJ2-5, with TRBD2 matching over 9 bases. Trimming cost V 1 base and J 5 bases; bases outside gene matches: 11. CDR3 length: 17 residues. Germline lookup yields CDR1 SGHTA and CDR2 FQGTGA. This CDR3 is CASSLNGDGGRGETQYF. In DNA, the CDR3 is TGTGCCAGCAGCTTAAATGGGGACGGCGGGAGGGGTGAGACCCAGTACTTC.

The rearrangement links TRBV28 to TRBJ2-2; D unresolved. This CDR3 comprises 18 residues. The germline V and J ends were trimmed by 5 bases and 4 bases, with 23 bases remaining between them. The germline V gene has CDR1 MDHEN and CDR2 SYDVKM. The CDR3 DNA reads TGTGCCAGCAGTGACTCGCCCGTGACTCCCCAGACCACCGGGGAGCTGTTTTTT. Translated, it gives CASSDSPVTPQTTGELFF.

V usage is TRBV5-4 and J usage is TRBJ1-1; D gene unclear. This CDR3 region has 13 residues. V was clipped by 1 base and J by 1 base, with 5 bases between them. Looked up from germline, CDR1 is SGHNT and CDR2 is YYREEE (reference sequence). The CDR3 nucleotides are TGTGCCAGCAGCTTGAAGGGGAACACTGAAGCTTTCTTT. This sequence encodes CASSLKGNTEAFF. Full variable domain (remainder filled in from reference TRBV5-4 and TRBJ1-1): ETGVTQSPTHLIKTRGQQVTLRCSSQSGHNTVSWYQQALGQGPQFIFQYYREEENGRGNFPPRFSGLQFPNYSSELNVNALELDDSALYLCASSLKGNTEAFFGQGTRLTVV.

J is TRBJ2-3 and V is TRBV3-1 (or the pseudogene TRBV3-2); no reliable D call. Germline CDR1 LGHDT, CDR2 YNNKEL (reference sequence). The CDR3 is 13 amino acids. Trimming took off 0 bases at V and 3 bases at J, with 4 bases between the two ends. The CDR3 reads CASSQDVTDTQYF. The CDR3 region has the DNA TGTGCCAGCAGCCAAGATGTGACAGATACGCAGTATTTT.

The genes are TRBV14 and TRBJ2-1; D remains ambiguous. Germline loops: CDR1 SGHDN, CDR2 FVKESK. V dropped 4 bases and J dropped 9 bases, with 13 bases sitting between them. This CDR3 region has 13 residues. This chain's CDR3 is CASSLTKGGEQFF. CDR3 bases: TGTGCCAGCAGCCTTACGAAGGGCGGTGAGCAGTTCTTC.

This clone came up once. The chain employs TRBV11-1 and TRBJ1-1; unclear D gene. The germline V and J ends were trimmed by 0 bases and 6 bases, with 5 bases remaining between them. The CDR3 is made up of 12 amino acids. Germline assignment: CDR1 SGHAT and CDR2 FQDESV (reference sequence). CDR3 in amino acids: CASSLAGSEAFF. CDR3 DNA: TGTGCCAGCAGCTTAGCAGGGTCTGAAGCTTTCTTT.

This clone is a singleton in its sample. The V call is TRBV6-6, the J call TRBJ2-2; D remains ambiguous. Deletions cut 2 bases from V and 6 bases from J, with 7 bases between. The CDR3 spans 13 residues. CDR1 MNHNY and CDR2 SVGAGI come from the germline V gene (reference sequence). The CDR3 spells CASSYLTSGELFF. CDR3 coding DNA: TGTGCCAGCAGTTACCTCACTTCCGGGGAGCTGTTTTTT.

V gene TRBV25-1 combines with J gene TRBJ2-1; D not resolved. Trimming pared 6 bases from V and 5 bases from J, leaving 14 bases between. The V gene's germline CDR1 is MGHDK and CDR2 SYGVNS. This CDR3 has 14 amino acids. CDR3 residues: CASSTYVPDNEQFF. DNA of the CDR3: TGTGCCAGCAGCACTTATGTGCCGGACAATGAGCAGTTCTTC.

The chain couples TRBV27 to TRBJ2-1; possibly TRBD1 for D (6 bases). The CDR3 runs 19 residues. Trimming shortened V by 4 bases and J by 6 bases, and 28 bases separated the two germline ends. Germline V gene data show CDR1 as MNHEY and CDR2 as SMNVEV (reference sequence). CDR3 amino acids: CASSSRALNRASLSNEQFF. CDR3 coding DNA: TGTGCCAGCAGTTCCAGGGCCCTAAACAGGGCGTCATTGAGCAATGAGCAGTTCTTC.

The chain joins TRBV28 to TRBJ2-7, with D maybe TRBD1 (6 bases). Germline-derived CDR1 and CDR2 are MDHEN and SYDVKM. V was cut by 2 bases and J by 7 bases, with 18 bases left in between. There are 15 residues in the CDR3. CDR3 region: CASSLARRPGDEQYF. For the CDR3, the DNA is TGTGCCAGCAGTTTAGCGCGGCGCCCAGGGGATGAGCAGTACTTC.

To note about this clone: One end of the junction fails to match germline, which may point to a read error. The CDR3 DNA is TGTGCTAGCAGCTTAGACGGGACAGGGGACAATGAGCAGTTCTTC. It is translated as CASSLDGTGDNEQFF. The chain employs TRBV7-7 and TRBJ2-1, with 10 bases that match TRBD1. CDR1 and CDR2 from the germline V gene are SSHAT and FNYEAQ (reference sequence). This CDR3 is built from 15 residues.

This chain uses TRBV7-9 with TRBJ1-2, with D perhaps matching TRBD1 (6 bases). This CDR3 has 15 amino acids. Trimming removed 2 bases from V and 6 bases from J, with 16 bases in between. CDR1 is SEHNR and CDR2 is FQNEAQ in the germline V gene (reference sequence). The CDR3 nucleotides are TGTGCCAGCAGCTTATTAAGTTCGGGGGCGAATGGCTACACCTTC. Translated: CASSLLSSGANGYTF.

The CDR3 sequence is CASSGTGELFF. Here the CDR3 DNA reads TGTGCCAGCAGCGGAACCGGGGAGCTGTTTTTT. This chain uses TRBV9 with TRBJ2-2; D not resolved. CDR3 length equals 11 residues. The V gene's germline CDR1 is SGDLS and CDR2 YYNGEE. V was shortened by 3 bases and J by 5 bases, with 2 bases between the two germline ends.